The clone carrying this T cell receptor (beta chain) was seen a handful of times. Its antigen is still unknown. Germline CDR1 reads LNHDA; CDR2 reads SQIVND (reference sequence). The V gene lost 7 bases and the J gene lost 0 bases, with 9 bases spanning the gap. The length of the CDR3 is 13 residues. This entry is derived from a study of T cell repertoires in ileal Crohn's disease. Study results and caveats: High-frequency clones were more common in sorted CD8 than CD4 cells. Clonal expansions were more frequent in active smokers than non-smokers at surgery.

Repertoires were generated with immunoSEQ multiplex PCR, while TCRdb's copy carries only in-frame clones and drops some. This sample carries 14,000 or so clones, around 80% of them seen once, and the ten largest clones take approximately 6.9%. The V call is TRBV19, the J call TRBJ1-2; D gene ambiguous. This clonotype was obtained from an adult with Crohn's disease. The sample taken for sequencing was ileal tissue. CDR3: CASKPGANYGYTF. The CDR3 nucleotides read TGTGCCAGTAAACCGGGAGCTAACTATGGCTACACCTTC. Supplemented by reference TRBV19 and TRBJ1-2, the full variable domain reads DGGITQSPKYLFRKEGQNVTLSCEQNLNHDAMYWYRQDPGQGLRLIYYSQIVNDFQKGDIAEGYSVSREKKESFPLTVTSAQKNPTAFYLCASKPGANYGYTFGSGTRLTVV.